The present entry profiles one T cell receptor beta chain with its context. The antigen is undetermined. The sample comes from a study of T cells in Graves' hyperthyroidism and ophthalmopathy. Overall study findings and caveats: Most thyroid clonotypes with frequency above 0.001 were detected in blood.

The germline V gene encodes CDR1 PRHDT and CDR2 FYEKMQ (reference sequence). V was pared by 7 bases and J by 4 bases, with 3 bases of the junction left unmatched. CDR3 length: 12 residues. Amplification of TCR beta CDR3 regions was performed using RNA transcripts as template. During a first-round RT-PCR of the TCR CDR3, the HTBI primer set was used. One entry per CDR3 protein results from TCRdb running MiXCR on the multiplex PCR reads. The profile shows roughly 720,000 distinct CDR3 sequences, 17% of them singletons. The rearrangement joins TRBV13 to TRBJ2-7; 8 bases agree with TRBD1. Sequenced sample: blood. The TCR sequence derives from a man aged 45-65 years with Graves' hyperthyroidism. The CDR3: CASNQGAYEQYF. As DNA, the CDR3 is TGTGCCAGCAACCAGGGGGCTTACGAGCAGTACTTC.